Below, 4 T cell receptor beta chains from the same sample are listed, as sequenced in a study of blood T cell repertoires in COVID-19. Clones were sequenced by immunoSEQ multiplex PCR, and TCRdb holds only the in-frame ones, with some missing. The sample lists a few hundred thousand clones, about nine tenths occurring once. Sequenced sample: peripheral blood. These TCRs come from a woman in her twenties or thirties who had recovered from COVID-19.

This rearrangement joins TRBV7-9 to TRBJ1-3, with D possibly being TRBD1 (6 bases). This CDR3 region has 15 residues. Trimming took off 3 bases at V and 4 bases at J, with 13 bases between the two ends. The V gene's germline CDR1 is SEHNR and CDR2 FQNEAQ (reference sequence). DNA of the CDR3: TGTGCCAGCAGCTTTGACAGGTTAAACGGAAACACCATATATTTT. Translating gives CASSFDRLNGNTIYF. Supplemented by reference TRBV7-9 and TRBJ1-3, the full variable domain reads DTGVSQNPRHKITKRGQNVTFRCDPISEHNRLYWYRQTLGQGPEFLTYFQNEAQLEKSRLLSDRFSAERPKGSFSTLEIQRTEQGDSAMYLCASSFDRLNGNTIYFGEGSWLTVV.

A note on this clone: The sample holds other DNA sequences that translate to the same CDR3. The chain employs TRBV7-3 and TRBJ2-2, with 8 bases identical to TRBD2. The ends lost 5 bases at V and 2 bases at J; junction bases unmatched: 10. CDR1 and CDR2 (germline): SGHTA, FQGTGA. The CDR3 has 17 amino acids. Written as DNA, the CDR3 is TGTGCCAGCAGCCCACCCGGGGGGGGACCTAACACCGGGGAGCTGTTTTTT. Protein: CASSPPGGGPNTGELFF.

The gene calls are TRBV29-1 and TRBJ2-7, with D perhaps TRBD1 (5 bases). The CDR3 runs to 13 residues. The germline V and J ends were trimmed by 6 bases and 5 bases, with 17 bases remaining between them. Germline CDR1 is SQVTM and CDR2 is ANQGSEA. In DNA, the CDR3 is TGCAGCGTCCTCCGGCAGGGCACCAACGAGCAGTACTTC. It specifies CSVLRQGTNEQYF.

This clone has just one count. J is TRBJ2-7 and V is TRBV13; 8 nucleotides align to TRBD1. J gave up 3 bases and V 5 bases, and 3 bases lay outside the gene matches. This CDR3 is built from 13 residues. Per germline, CDR1 PRHDT and CDR2 FYEKMQ (reference sequence). The CDR3 region is CASSPGQGYEQYF. The CDR3 DNA reads as TGTGCCAGCAGCCCCGGACAGGGCTACGAGCAGTACTTC.